This passage covers 17 T cell receptor beta chains from one sample sequenced in a study of CD8 T cells in Susac syndrome. Random hexamers were used to reverse transcribe an amount of about 0.45 to 1 ug RNA. TCRdb reanalysed the immunoSEQ multiplex PCR reads using MiXCR and keeps one entry per CDR3 protein. The table shows 100,000 to 150,000 distinct CDR3 sequences, with about 96% occurring only once. The sequenced sample was CD4+ T cells from PBMCs. Source of these receptors: a human donor in good health.

The chain uses TRBV19 and TRBJ1-5, with a tentative D call TRBD1 (6 bases). V was cut by 4 bases and J by 7 bases, with 14 bases left in between. The CDR3 length is 14 residues. The germline CDR1 and CDR2 sequences are LNHDA and SQIVND (reference sequence). This chain's CDR3 is CASSNRDTFQPQHF. The CDR3 DNA sequence: TGTGCCAGTAGTAACCGGGACACTTTCCAGCCCCAGCATTTT.

This chain links TRBV6-5 with TRBJ2-1; 7 bases align to TRBD2. Trimming cost V 2 bases and J 4 bases; bases outside gene matches: 8. This CDR3 comprises 16 residues. Germline CDR1 and CDR2: MNHEY and SVGAGI. The CDR3 loop is CASSYNPGGGYNEQFF. In nucleotides, the CDR3 is TGTGCCAGCAGTTACAATCCGGGAGGTGGTTACAATGAGCAGTTCTTC.

V is TRBV5-1 and J is TRBJ2-7; D is perhaps TRBD1 or TRBD2 (5 bases each). Germline V CDR1 and CDR2: SGHRS, YFSETQ. The ends were cut back, 0 bases at V and 1 base at J, with 8 bases in the middle. The CDR3 runs 14 residues. The CDR3, as DNA: TGCGCCAGCAGCTTGGGGGACGCTTCCTACGAGCAGTACTTC. As protein: CASSLGDASYEQYF.

This chain joins TRBV10-1 and TRBJ2-7; D is unclear. CDR3 size: 9 residues. V was shortened by 8 bases and J by 6 bases, with 5 bases between the two germline ends. In germline, CDR1 is WNHNN, CDR2 SYGVQD (reference sequence). The CDR3 sequence: CASRLEQYF. CDR3 DNA: TGCGCCAGCCGACTCGAGCAGTACTTC.

The V and J genes are TRBV28 and TRBJ2-4; TRBD1 matches at 12 bases. Germline values: CDR1 MDHEN, CDR2 SYDVKM. The length of the CDR3 is 17 residues. The junction had 7 bases not matched to a gene; V was cut back by 3 bases and J by 4 bases. This chain's CDR3 is CASSFPGTGGEKNIQYF. DNA for the CDR3: TGTGCCAGCAGTTTCCCCGGGACAGGGGGCGAAAAAAACATTCAGTACTTC.

The chain uses TRBV7-9 and TRBJ2-4; no reliable D call. V shed 5 bases and J shed 0 bases, with 14 bases lying between them. The CDR3 is 16 amino acids. CDR1 is SEHNR and CDR2 is FQNEAQ in the germline V gene (reference sequence). The CDR3 reads CASSAPVALAKNIQYF. Written as DNA, the CDR3 is TGTGCCAGCAGCGCTCCTGTTGCTCTAGCCAAAAACATTCAGTACTTC.

J is TRBJ2-1 and V is TRBV7-2; a weak D match, TRBD2 (5 bases). The germline V and J ends were trimmed by 5 bases and 5 bases, with 16 bases remaining between them. Germline CDR1 and CDR2: SGHTA and FQGNSA. The CDR3 loop spans 15 amino acids. CDR3: CASSPRVAPNNEQFF. The CDR3 nucleotides read TGTGCCAGCAGCCCCCGGGTAGCGCCCAACAATGAGCAGTTCTTC.

This clonotype was found once. The J gene is TRBJ2-1, the V gene TRBV29-1; 8 bases fit TRBD2. The CDR3 is made up of 14 amino acids. In germline, CDR1 is SQVTM, CDR2 ANQGSEA. Losses at the gene ends were 6 bases for V and 3 bases for J; bases not matched to a gene: 7. In DNA, the CDR3 is TGCAGCGTGTACGTAGCGGGGTACTACAATGAGCAGTTCTTC. Its protein product is CSVYVAGYYNEQFF.

The chain carries TRBV2 and TRBJ2-4; D remains ambiguous. V lost 1 base and J 0 bases, leaving 7 bases between the germline ends. Germline V gives CDR1 SNHLY, CDR2 FYNNEI. CDR3 length: 15 amino acids. The CDR3 spells CASSEETVAKNIQYF. The DNA for the CDR3 is TGTGCCAGCAGTGAAGAAACGGTAGCCAAAAACATTCAGTACTTC.

The count of this clonotype is one. This chain links TRBV3-1 with TRBJ2-7; D call uncertain. CDR3 length: 16 residues. Germline CDR1 reads LGHDT; CDR2 reads YNNKEL (reference sequence). V lost 3 bases and J 3 bases, leaving 18 bases between the germline ends. In nucleotides, the CDR3 is TGTGCCAGCAGCCAGGAGAGTTCACCCTTAGGCTACGAGCAGTACTTC. Its translation: CASSQESSPLGYEQYF.

V gene TRBV5-5 combines with J gene TRBJ2-5; TRBD2 might be the D (5 bases). This CDR3 spans 13 amino acids. V lost 1 base and J 5 bases, leaving 9 bases between the germline ends. Germline loops: CDR1 SGHKS, CDR2 YYEKEE (reference sequence). CDR3 DNA: TGTGCCAGCAGCTTGACGGGGATGGAGACCCAGTACTTC. Translating it yields CASSLTGMETQYF. Filled out from reference TRBV5-5 and TRBJ2-5, the complete variable domain reads DAGVTQSPTHLIKTRGQQVTLRCSPISGHKSVSWYQQVLGQGPQFIFQYYEKEERGRGNFPDRFSARQFPNYSSELNVNALLLGDSALYLCASSLTGMETQYFGPGTRLLVL.

The chain has TRBV14 and TRBJ2-3; TRBD2 might be the D (5 bases). Deletions cut 3 bases from V and 1 base from J, with 20 bases between. Germline V lookup: CDR1 SGHDN, CDR2 FVKESK. The CDR3 covers 18 residues. The CDR3 bases are TGTGCCAGCAGCCATCCCTCGGTGAGGGAATGGCGCACAGATACGCAGTATTTT. Amino acid sequence: CASSHPSVREWRTDTQYF.

The chain has TRBV7-9 and TRBJ2-7; 7 bases are a match to TRBD1. This CDR3 comprises 16 residues. Germline V gene sequence: CDR1 SEHNR, CDR2 FQNEAQ (reference sequence). The ends lost 4 bases at V and 3 bases at J; junction bases unmatched: 12. This CDR3 is CASSYDLTGSGYEQYF. In nucleotides, the CDR3 is TGTGCCAGCAGCTACGACCTGACAGGGTCCGGCTACGAGCAGTACTTC.

The gene calls are TRBV3-1 and TRBJ1-3; D unclear. The CDR3 has 14 amino acids. Trimming shortened V by 1 base and J by 2 bases, and 6 bases separated the two germline ends. Germline V gene sequence: CDR1 LGHDT, CDR2 YNNKEL (reference sequence). The CDR3 DNA reads as TGTGCCAGCAGCCAAGGGGTCCCTGGAAACACCATATATTTT. This encodes CASSQGVPGNTIYF.

This chain uses TRBV28 with TRBJ2-5; no definite D call. The CDR3 length is 14 residues. V was cut by 8 bases and J by 1 base, with 14 bases left in between. Germline CDR1 MDHEN, CDR2 SYDVKM. The CDR3 DNA reads as TGTGCCAGCTCGAGGTCACCCTCCCAAGAGACCCAGTACTTC. It encodes CASSRSPSQETQYF. Complete variable domain (other parts from reference TRBV28 and TRBJ2-5): DVKVTQSSRYLVKRTGEKVFLECVQDMDHENMFWYRQDPGLGLRLIYFSYDVKMKEKGDIPEGYSVSREKKERFSLILESASTNQTSMYLCASSRSPSQETQYFGPGTRLLVL.

The V and J genes are TRBV28 and TRBJ2-6, with D perhaps matching TRBD2 (7 bases). This CDR3 comprises 17 residues. The V end lost 4 bases, the J end lost 2 bases, and 15 bases lay between the germline ends. Germline-derived CDR1 and CDR2 are MDHEN and SYDVKM. CDR3 in amino acids: CASSSPPGGPGANVLTF. CDR3 DNA sequence: TGTGCCAGCAGTTCCCCACCGGGGGGCCCTGGGGCCAACGTCCTGACTTTC.

The CDR3 is CAIGGVTGELFF. The DNA for the CDR3 is TGTGCCATTGGAGGAGTTACCGGGGAGCTGTTTTTT. The chain links TRBV30 to TRBJ2-2, with D perhaps TRBD2 (5 bases). Trimming took 8 bases from V and 5 from J, leaving 12 bases between them. This CDR3 has 12 amino acids. Germline CDR1 and CDR2: GTSNPN and SVGIG (reference sequence).